The sequence of this TCR beta chain was determined in a study of blood T cell repertoires in COVID-19. About the research overall: The samples span acute and convalescent COVID-19 from the United States, Italy and Spain. T cells, B-cell-depleted T cells, or PBMCs provided the cDNA or gDNA that served as material.

The CDR3 loop spans 15 amino acids. Germline V CDR1 and CDR2: SGHTA, FQGTGA. The ends were cut back, 1 base at V and 10 bases at J, with 16 bases in the middle. Original processing methods: Scientists estimated how many nucleated cells there were by amplifying reference gene primers. TCRdb's copy holds only in-frame clones and misses some; the assay was immunoSEQ multiplex PCR. The V and J calls and clone size come from that table; D and trimming were worked out from the DNA. The sample records roughly 46,000 clones, around 86% being singletons. The chain has TRBV7-3 and TRBJ1-4; D call uncertain. The TCR originated in a human donor in a cohort sampled during active COVID-19. Sample: peripheral blood. CDR3 bases: TGTGCCAGCAGCTTAATCATGTCGGCAACTAGAAAACTGTTTTTT. Amino acids: CASSLIMSATRKLFF.